Listed below are T cell receptor beta chains from one sample, sequenced in a study of regulatory T cells in long-lasting Graves disease. TCRdb re-derived calls from the multiplex PCR reads in MiXCR, one entry per CDR3 protein. The repertoire has approximately 290,000 distinct CDR3 sequences, 20% to 25% of them found once; the top ten carry approximately 60%. Source: peripheral blood mononuclear cells (PBMCs), taken when the disease was refractory, from a patient treated with antithyroid drugs. These TCRs come from a female donor with Graves disease. CDR3s include the opening cysteine and the closing phenylalanine or tryptophan. The order of the fields is J gene, V gene, clone size, D gene, CDR3 DNA, CDR3 protein. A D gene is named only where the DNA matches it firmly. Only some rows state a clone size, as once, few, many or a class for expanded clones.

j_gene: TRBJ2-3; v_gene: TRBV7-2; abundance: NA; d_gene: TRBD2; CDR3nt: TGTGCCAGCAGCTTGTATCCCGGGACTAGCGGGAGATTTGATACGCAGTATTTT; CDR3aa: CASSLYPGTSGRFDTQYF
j_gene: TRBJ2-1; v_gene: TRBV29-1; abundance: NA; d_gene: NA; CDR3nt: TGCAGCGCCGATGGGGGTAGTTGGAGTAATGAGCAGTTCTTC; CDR3aa: CSADGGSWSNEQFF
j_gene: TRBJ2-7; v_gene: TRBV15; abundance: many; d_gene: NA; CDR3nt: TGTGCCACCAGCCCCCAGGGCGTCTACGAGCAGTACTTC; CDR3aa: CATSPQGVYEQYF
j_gene: TRBJ1-2; v_gene: TRBV7-2; abundance: few; d_gene: NA; CDR3nt: TGTGCCAGCAGCTTAGGAGCAGGGTCCTATGGCTACACCTTC; CDR3aa: CASSLGAGSYGYTF
j_gene: TRBJ2-7; v_gene: TRBV6-1; abundance: many; d_gene: TRBD2; CDR3nt: TGTGCCAGCGCCGGCGGCGGGAGTACCTACGAGCAGTACTTC; CDR3aa: CASAGGGSTYEQYF
j_gene: TRBJ2-7; v_gene: TRBV11-2; abundance: many; d_gene: TRBD2; CDR3nt: TGTGCCAGCAGCTCCGGACTAGCGGGTTACGAGCAGTACTTC; CDR3aa: CASSSGLAGYEQYF
j_gene: TRBJ2-1; v_gene: TRBV6-2/TRBV6-3; abundance: NA; d_gene: NA; CDR3nt: TGTGCCAGCATTCTCGGACGGAACAATGAGCAGTTCTTC; CDR3aa: CASILGRNNEQFF
j_gene: TRBJ1-4; v_gene: TRBV6-9; abundance: NA; d_gene: NA; CDR3nt: TGTGCCAGCAGTTACTTCGGGGGAAGGAATGAAAAACTGTTTTTT; CDR3aa: CASSYFGGRNEKLFF
j_gene: TRBJ1-1; v_gene: TRBV28; abundance: NA; d_gene: NA; CDR3nt: TGTGCCAGCAGCTCCCACAGGAGTGAAGCTTTCTTT; CDR3aa: CASSSHRSEAFF
j_gene: TRBJ1-4; v_gene: TRBV11-2; abundance: many; d_gene: NA; CDR3nt: TGTGCCAGCAGCTTAACTAATGAAAAACTGTTTTTT; CDR3aa: CASSLTNEKLFF
j_gene: TRBJ2-5; v_gene: TRBV28; abundance: many; d_gene: NA; CDR3nt: TGTGCCAGCAGTTTCTGGCAGGGCGAAAGGGCGACCCAGTACTTC; CDR3aa: CASSFWQGERATQYF
j_gene: TRBJ2-7; v_gene: TRBV28; abundance: many; d_gene: NA; CDR3nt: TGTGCCAGCACCTTGGAGGCGGCCTCCTACGAGCAGTACTTC; CDR3aa: CASTLEAASYEQYF
j_gene: TRBJ2-7; v_gene: TRBV30; abundance: NA; d_gene: NA; CDR3nt: TGTGCCTGGAGTGTACGGTTGTCGGGACTCAGAGGGGTCAGGCAGTACTTC; CDR3aa: CAWSVRLSGLRGVRQYF
j_gene: TRBJ2-7; v_gene: TRBV20-1; abundance: NA; d_gene: NA; CDR3nt: TGCAGTGCTTATACCCCCGGGACGGAAGCCTACGAGCAGTACTTC; CDR3aa: CSAYTPGTEAYEQYF
j_gene: TRBJ2-3; v_gene: TRBV7-9; abundance: NA; d_gene: TRBD2; CDR3nt: TGTGCCAGCAGGACTAGCGGGAGTGCAGATACGCAGTATTTT; CDR3aa: CASRTSGSADTQYF